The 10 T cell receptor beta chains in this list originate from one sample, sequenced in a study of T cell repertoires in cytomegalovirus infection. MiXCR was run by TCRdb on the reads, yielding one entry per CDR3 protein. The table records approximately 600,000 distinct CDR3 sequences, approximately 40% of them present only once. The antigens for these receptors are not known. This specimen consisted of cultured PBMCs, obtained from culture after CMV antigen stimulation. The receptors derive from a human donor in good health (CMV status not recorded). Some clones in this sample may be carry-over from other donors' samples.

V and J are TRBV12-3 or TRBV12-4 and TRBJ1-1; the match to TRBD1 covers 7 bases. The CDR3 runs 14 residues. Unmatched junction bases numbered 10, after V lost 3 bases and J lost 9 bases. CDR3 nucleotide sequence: TGTGCCAGCAGTTTTGGGATGGAGGGGGCAAAAGCTTTCTTT. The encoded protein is CASSFGMEGAKAFF.

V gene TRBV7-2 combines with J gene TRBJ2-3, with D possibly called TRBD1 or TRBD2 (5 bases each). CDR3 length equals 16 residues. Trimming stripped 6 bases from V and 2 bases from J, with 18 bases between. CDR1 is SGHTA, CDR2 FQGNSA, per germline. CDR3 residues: CASSLRGQTHTDTQYF. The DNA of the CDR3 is TGTGCCAGCAGTCTGAGGGGCCAAACACACACAGATACGCAGTATTTT.

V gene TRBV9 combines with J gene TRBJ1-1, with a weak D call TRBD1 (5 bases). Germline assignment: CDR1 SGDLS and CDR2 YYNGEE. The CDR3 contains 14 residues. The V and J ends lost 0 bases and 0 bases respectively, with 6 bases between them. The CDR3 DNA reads TGTGCCAGCAGCGTAGGACAGATGAACACTGAAGCTTTCTTT. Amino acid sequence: CASSVGQMNTEAFF.

This CDR3 is CASSEWDSYRNNEQFF. CDR3 nucleotide sequence: TGTGCCAGCAGTGAATGGGACTCCTATCGGAACAATGAGCAGTTCTTC. The chain recombines TRBV2 with TRBJ2-1, with D possibly being TRBD2 (6 bases). The length of the CDR3 is 16 residues. Germline-derived CDR1 and CDR2 are SNHLY and FYNNEI. V dropped 2 bases and J dropped 5 bases, with 16 bases sitting between them. The full variable domain, completed using reference TRBV2 and TRBJ2-1, is EPEVTQTPSHQVTQMGQEVILRCVPISNHLYFYWYRQILGQKVEFLVSFYNNEISEKSEIFDDQFSVERPDGSNFTLKIRSTKLEDSAMYFCASSEWDSYRNNEQFFGPGTRLTVL.

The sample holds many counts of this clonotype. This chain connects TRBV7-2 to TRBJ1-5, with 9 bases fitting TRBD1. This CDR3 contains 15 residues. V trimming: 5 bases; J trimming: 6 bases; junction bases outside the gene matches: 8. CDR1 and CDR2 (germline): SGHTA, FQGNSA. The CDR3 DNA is TGTGCCAGCAGCCCCTATGGGACAGGGCCTCAGCCCCAGCATTTT. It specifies CASSPYGTGPQPQHF.

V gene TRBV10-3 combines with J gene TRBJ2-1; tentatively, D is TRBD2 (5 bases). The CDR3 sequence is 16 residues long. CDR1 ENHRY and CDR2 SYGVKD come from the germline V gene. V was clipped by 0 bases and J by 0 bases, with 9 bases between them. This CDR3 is CAISESLGSSYNEQFF. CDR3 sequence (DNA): TGTGCCATCAGTGAGTCGTTGGGGAGCTCCTACAATGAGCAGTTCTTC.

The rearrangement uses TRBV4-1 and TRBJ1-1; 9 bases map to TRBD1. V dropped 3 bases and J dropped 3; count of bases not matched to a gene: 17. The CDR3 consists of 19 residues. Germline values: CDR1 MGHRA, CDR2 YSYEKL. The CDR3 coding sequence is TGCGCCAGCAGCCAGGACCCAACGGGACAGGGTGTCAGGGACACTGAAGCTTTCTTT. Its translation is CASSQDPTGQGVRDTEAFF.

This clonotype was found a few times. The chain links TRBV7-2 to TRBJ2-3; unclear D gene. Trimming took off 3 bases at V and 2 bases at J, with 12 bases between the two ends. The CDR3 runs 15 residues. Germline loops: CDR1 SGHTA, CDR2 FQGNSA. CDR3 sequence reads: CASSFKAGPTDTQYF. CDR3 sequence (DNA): TGTGCCAGCAGCTTCAAGGCCGGCCCCACAGATACGCAGTATTTT.

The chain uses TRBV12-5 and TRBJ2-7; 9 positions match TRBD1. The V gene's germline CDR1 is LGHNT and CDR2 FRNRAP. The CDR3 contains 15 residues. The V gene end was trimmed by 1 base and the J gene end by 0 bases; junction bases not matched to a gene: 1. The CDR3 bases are TGTGCTAGTGGTTTGGGGACAGGGGCCTCCTACGAGCAGTACTTC. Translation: CASGLGTGASYEQYF.

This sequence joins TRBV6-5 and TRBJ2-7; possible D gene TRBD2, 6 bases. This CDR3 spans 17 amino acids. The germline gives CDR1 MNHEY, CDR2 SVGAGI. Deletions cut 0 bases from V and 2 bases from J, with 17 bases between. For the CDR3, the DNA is TGTGCCAGCAGTTACTCCTCGCGGGACTCACTTACCTACGAGCAGTACTTC. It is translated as CASSYSSRDSLTYEQYF.